This T cell receptor (beta chain) was recovered during a study of Ad26.COV2.S vaccination and SARS-CoV-2 variants. Study results and caveats: Vaccinees showed greater spike-specific TCR breadth than placebo recipients. After vaccination, reports described spike-specific CD8+ and CD4+ T cell responses as showing substantial breadth.

Described treatment: some 19 received Ad26.COV2.S at low or high dose, single or two shots; about 5 received placebo; per-sample allocation not given. Sample collection was performed on day 63 after the first vaccine or placebo injection. Vaccination used an Ad26 vector expressing Wuhan-strain SARS-CoV-2 spike. This clone was seen more than once but under ten times. What it binds is not known. The assay was immunoSEQ multiplex PCR, and TCRdb's table has in-frame clones only and misses some. The repertoire holds 360,000 or so clones, with 80% to 90% as singletons. Germline CDR1 is KGHSH and CDR2 is LQKENI. V dropped 1 base and J dropped 6 bases, with 12 bases sitting between them. The CDR3 extends over 14 amino acids.

The genes are TRBV18 and TRBJ1-1; D gene uncertain. Material: peripheral blood, obtained in a trial of Ad26.COV2.S vaccine versus placebo. This sequence originates from a person between 18 and 65 years old who received the Ad26.COV2.S COVID-19 vaccine or a placebo. CDR3 residues: CASSPLWLTAEAFF. The CDR3 nucleotides are TGTGCCAGCTCACCACTTTGGCTAACTGCTGAAGCTTTCTTT. Combining the CDR3 with reference TRBV18 and TRBJ1-1 gives the whole variable domain NAGVMQNPRHLVRRRGQEARLRCSPMKGHSHVYWYRQLPEEGLKFMVYLQKENIIDESGMPKERFSAEFPKEGPSILRIQQVVRGDSAAYFCASSPLWLTAEAFFGQGTRLTVV.